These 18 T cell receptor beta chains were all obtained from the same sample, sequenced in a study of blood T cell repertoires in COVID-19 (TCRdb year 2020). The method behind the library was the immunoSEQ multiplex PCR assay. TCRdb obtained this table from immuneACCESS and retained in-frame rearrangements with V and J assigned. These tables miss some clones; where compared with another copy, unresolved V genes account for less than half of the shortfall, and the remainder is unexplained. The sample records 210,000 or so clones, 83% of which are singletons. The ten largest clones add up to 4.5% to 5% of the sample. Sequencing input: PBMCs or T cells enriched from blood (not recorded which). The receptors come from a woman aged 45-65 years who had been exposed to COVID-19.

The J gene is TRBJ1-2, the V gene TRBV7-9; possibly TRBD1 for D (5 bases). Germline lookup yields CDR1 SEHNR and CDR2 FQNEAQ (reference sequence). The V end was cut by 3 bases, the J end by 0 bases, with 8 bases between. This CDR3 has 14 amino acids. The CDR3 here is CASSFGGANYGYTF. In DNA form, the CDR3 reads TGTGCCAGCAGCTTTGGGGGGGCTAACTATGGCTACACCTTC.

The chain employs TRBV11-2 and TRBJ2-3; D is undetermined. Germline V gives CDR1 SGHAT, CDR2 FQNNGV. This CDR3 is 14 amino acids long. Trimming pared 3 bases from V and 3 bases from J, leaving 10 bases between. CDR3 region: CASSFGASTDTQYF. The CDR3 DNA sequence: TGTGCCAGCAGCTTTGGAGCTTCAACAGATACGCAGTATTTT.

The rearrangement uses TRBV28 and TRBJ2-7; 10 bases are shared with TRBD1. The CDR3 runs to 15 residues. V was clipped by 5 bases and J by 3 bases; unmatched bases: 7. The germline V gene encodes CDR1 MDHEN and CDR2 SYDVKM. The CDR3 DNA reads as TGTGCCAGCAGTCTGCCGGGACAGGGGAACTACGAGCAGTACTTC. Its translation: CASSLPGQGNYEQYF. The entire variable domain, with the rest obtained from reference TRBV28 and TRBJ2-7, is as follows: DVKVTQSSRYLVKRTGEKVFLECVQDMDHENMFWYRQDPGLGLRLIYFSYDVKMKEKGDIPEGYSVSREKKERFSLILESASTNQTSMYLCASSLPGQGNYEQYFGPGTRLTVT.

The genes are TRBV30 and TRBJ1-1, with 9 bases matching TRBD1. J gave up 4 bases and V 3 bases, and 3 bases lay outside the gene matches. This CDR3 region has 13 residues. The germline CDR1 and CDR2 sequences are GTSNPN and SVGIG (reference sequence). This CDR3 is CAWSRGQGTEAFF. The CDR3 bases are TGTGCCTGGAGCAGGGGACAGGGCACTGAAGCTTTCTTT. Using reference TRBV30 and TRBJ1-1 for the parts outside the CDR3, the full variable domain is SQTIHQWPATLVQPVGSPLSLECTVEGTSNPNLYWYRQAAGRGLQLLFYSVGIGQISSEVPQNLSASRPQDRQFILSSKKLLLSDSGFYLCAWSRGQGTEAFFGQGTRLTVV.

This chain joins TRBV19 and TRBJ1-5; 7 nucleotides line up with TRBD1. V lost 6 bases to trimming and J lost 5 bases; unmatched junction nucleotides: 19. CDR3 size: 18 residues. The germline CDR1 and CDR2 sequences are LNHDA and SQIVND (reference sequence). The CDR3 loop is CASRQGGQGMKIDQPQHF. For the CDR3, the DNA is TGTGCCAGTAGGCAGGGGGGTCAGGGTATGAAGATAGATCAGCCCCAGCATTTT.

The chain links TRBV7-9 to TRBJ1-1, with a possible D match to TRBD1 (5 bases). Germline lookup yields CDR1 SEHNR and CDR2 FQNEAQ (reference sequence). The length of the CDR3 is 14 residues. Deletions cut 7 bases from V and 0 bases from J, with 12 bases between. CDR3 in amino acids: CASTPGLVNTEAFF. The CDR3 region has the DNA TGTGCCAGCACCCCGGGACTTGTGAACACTGAAGCTTTCTTT.

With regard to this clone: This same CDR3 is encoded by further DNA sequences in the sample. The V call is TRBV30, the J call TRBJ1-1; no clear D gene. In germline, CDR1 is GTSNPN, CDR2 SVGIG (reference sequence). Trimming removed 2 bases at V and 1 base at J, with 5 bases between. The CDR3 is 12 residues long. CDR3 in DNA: TGTGCCTGGAGTCCCCAGAACACTGAAGCTTTCTTT. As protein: CAWSPQNTEAFF.

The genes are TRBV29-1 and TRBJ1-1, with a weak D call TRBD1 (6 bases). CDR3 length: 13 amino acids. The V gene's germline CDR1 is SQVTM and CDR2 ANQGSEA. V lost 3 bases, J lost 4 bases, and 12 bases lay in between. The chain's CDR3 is CSVEIGGGTEAFF. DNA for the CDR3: TGCAGCGTTGAGATAGGGGGGGGCACTGAAGCTTTCTTT.

CDR3 in amino acids: CASSSQGVNQPQHF. CDR3 bases: TGTGCCAGCAGTTCACAGGGGGTCAATCAGCCCCAGCATTTT. The chain carries TRBV28 and TRBJ1-5, with 8 positions matching TRBD1. Germline CDR1 MDHEN, CDR2 SYDVKM. The junction had 2 bases not matched to a gene; V was cut back by 4 bases and J by 3 bases. CDR3 length: 14 amino acids.

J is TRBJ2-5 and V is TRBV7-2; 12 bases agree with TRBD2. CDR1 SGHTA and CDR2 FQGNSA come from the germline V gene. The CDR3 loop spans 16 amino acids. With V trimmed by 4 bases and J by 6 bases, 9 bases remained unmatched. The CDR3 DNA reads TGTGCCAGCAGCTCACCTCTAGCGGGGGGGGCAAAGACCCAGTACTTC. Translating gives CASSSPLAGGAKTQYF.

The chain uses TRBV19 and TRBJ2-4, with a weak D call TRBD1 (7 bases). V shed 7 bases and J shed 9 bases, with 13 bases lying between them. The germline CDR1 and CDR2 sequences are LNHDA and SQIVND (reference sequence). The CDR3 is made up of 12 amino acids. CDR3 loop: CASNAGGGIQYF. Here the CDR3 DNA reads TGTGCCAGTAATGCAGGGGGAGGCATTCAGTACTTC. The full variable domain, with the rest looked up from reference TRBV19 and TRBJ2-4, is DGGITQSPKYLFRKEGQNVTLSCEQNLNHDAMYWYRQDPGQGLRLIYYSQIVNDFQKGDIAEGYSVSREKKESFPLTVTSAQKNPTAFYLCASNAGGGIQYFGAGTRLSVL.

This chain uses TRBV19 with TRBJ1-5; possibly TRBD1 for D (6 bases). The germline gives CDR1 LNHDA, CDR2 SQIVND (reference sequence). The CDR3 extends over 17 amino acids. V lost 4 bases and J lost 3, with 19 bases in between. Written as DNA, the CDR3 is TGTGCCAGTAGTACGACCCCCACGGGGGGCCACAATCAGCCCCAGCATTTT. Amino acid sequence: CASSTTPTGGHNQPQHF.

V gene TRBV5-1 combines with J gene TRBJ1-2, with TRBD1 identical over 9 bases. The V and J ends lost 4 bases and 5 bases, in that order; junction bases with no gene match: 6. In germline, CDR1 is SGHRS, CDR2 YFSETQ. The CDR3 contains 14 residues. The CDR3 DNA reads TGCGCCAGCAGCAGACAGGGGGATGAGTATGGCTACACCTTC. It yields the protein CASSRQGDEYGYTF.

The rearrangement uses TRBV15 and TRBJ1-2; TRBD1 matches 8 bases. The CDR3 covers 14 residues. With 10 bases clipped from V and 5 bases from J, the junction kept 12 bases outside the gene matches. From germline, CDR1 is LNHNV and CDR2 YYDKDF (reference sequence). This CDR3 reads CASGTRDRSYGYTF. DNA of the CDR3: TGTGCCAGCGGAACCCGGGACAGGAGTTATGGCTACACCTTC.

CDR3 in amino acids: CASSLLSGSNSPLHF. CDR3 nucleotide sequence: TGTGCCAGCAGCTTACTATCGGGAAGTAATTCACCCCTCCACTTT. The rearrangement uses TRBV7-8 and TRBJ1-6; D gene unclear. The CDR3 has 15 residues. Per germline, CDR1 SGHVS and CDR2 FQNEAQ. Trimming removed 2 bases at V and 6 bases at J, with 11 bases between.

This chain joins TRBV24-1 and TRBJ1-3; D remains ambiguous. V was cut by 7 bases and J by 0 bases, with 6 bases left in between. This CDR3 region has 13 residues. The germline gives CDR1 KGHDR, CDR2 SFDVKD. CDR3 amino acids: CATRRFSGNTIYF. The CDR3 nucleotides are TGTGCCACCAGGCGGTTCTCTGGAAACACCATATATTTT.

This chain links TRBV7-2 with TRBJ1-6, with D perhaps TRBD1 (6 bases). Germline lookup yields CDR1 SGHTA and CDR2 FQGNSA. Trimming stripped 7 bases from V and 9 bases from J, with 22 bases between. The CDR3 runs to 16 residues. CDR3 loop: CASNHRGGSSSSPLHF. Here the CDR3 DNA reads TGTGCCAGCAACCATCGGGGGGGCTCGAGTAGTTCACCCCTCCACTTT.

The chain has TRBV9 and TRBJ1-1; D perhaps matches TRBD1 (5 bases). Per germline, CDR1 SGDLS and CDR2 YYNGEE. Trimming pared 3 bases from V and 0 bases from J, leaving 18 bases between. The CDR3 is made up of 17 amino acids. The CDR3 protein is CASSARLEGRMNTEAFF. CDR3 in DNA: TGTGCCAGCAGCGCCCGTCTGGAGGGGAGGATGAACACTGAAGCTTTCTTT.